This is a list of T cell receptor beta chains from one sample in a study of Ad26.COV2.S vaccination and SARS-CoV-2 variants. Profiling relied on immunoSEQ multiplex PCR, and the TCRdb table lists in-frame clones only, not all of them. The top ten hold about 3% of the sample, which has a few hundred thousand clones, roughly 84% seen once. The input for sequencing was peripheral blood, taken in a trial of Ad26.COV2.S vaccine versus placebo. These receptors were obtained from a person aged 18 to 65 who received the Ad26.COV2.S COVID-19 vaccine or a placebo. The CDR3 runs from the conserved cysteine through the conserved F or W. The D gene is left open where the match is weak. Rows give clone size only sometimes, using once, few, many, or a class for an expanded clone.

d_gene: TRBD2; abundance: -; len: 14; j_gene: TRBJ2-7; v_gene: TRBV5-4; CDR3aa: CASAAGLGDYEQYF; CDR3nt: TGTGCCAGCGCTGCGGGACTAGGGGACTACGAGCAGTACTTC
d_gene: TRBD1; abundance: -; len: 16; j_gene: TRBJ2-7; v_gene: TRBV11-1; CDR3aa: CASSQPGRTGSYEQYF; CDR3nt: TGTGCCAGCAGCCAACCAGGAAGGACAGGGTCCTACGAGCAGTACTTC
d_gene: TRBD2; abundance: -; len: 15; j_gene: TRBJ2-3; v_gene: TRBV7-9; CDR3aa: CASSPGLARTDTQYF; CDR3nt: TGTGCCAGCAGCCCGGGACTAGCCCGCACAGATACGCAGTATTTT
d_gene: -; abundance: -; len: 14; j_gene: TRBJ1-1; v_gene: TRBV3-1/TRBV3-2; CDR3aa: CASSQLIMNTEAFF; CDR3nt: TGTGCCAGCAGCCAACTGATTATGAACACTGAAGCTTTCTTT
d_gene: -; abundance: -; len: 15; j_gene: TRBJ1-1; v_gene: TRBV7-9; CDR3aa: CASSLAGIKYTEAFF; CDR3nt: TGTGCCAGCAGCTTAGCTGGAATCAAATACACTGAAGCTTTCTTT
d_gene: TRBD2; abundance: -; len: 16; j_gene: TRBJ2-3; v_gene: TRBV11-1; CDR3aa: CASSPGLAGRTDTQYF; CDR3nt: TGTGCCAGCAGTCCGGGACTAGCCGGCCGCACAGATACGCAGTATTTT
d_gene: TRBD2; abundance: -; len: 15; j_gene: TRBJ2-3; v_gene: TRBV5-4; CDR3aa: CASSLDASGGDTQYF; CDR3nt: TGTGCCAGCAGCTTGGATGCTAGCGGGGGGGATACGCAGTATTTT
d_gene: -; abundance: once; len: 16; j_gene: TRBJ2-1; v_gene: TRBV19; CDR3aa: CASSIRGTPSYNEQFF; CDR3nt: TGTGCCAGTAGTATTCGGGGGACACCATCCTACAATGAGCAGTTCTTC
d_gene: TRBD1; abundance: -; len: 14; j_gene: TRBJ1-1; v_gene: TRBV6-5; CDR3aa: CASGSGGTNTEAFF; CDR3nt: TGTGCCAGCGGGTCAGGGGGCACGAACACTGAAGCTTTCTTT
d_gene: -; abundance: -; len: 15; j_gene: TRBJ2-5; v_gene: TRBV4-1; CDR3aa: CASSQEGVARETQYF; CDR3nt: TGCGCCAGCAGCCAAGAGGGGGTAGCTAGGGAGACCCAGTACTTC
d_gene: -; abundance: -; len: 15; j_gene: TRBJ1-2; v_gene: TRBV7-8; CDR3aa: CASSFGVTVGYGYTF; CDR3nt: TGTGCCAGCAGCTTCGGGGTGACAGTAGGTTATGGCTACACCTTC